This passage covers 27 T cell receptor beta chains from one sample sequenced in a study of PD-1 blockade in classical Hodgkin lymphoma. Profiling relied on immunoSEQ multiplex PCR, and the TCRdb table lists in-frame clones only, not all of them. The sample has approximately 44,000 clones; 76% are singletons. Relapses following autologous stem cell transplantation were seen in all patients, with brentuximab vedotin exposure varying. This specimen was peripheral blood mononuclear cells (PBMCs), taken at baseline. These receptors originate from a human donor with classical Hodgkin lymphoma.

The chain is built from TRBV7-9 and TRBJ1-1; perhaps TRBD1 as D (6 bases). Trimming took off 3 bases at V and 1 base at J, with 9 bases between the two ends. Germline-derived CDR1 and CDR2 are SEHNR and FQNEAQ (reference sequence). CDR3 size: 14 residues. The CDR3 nucleotides read TGTGCCAGCAGCTTGGAAGGGGGGAACACTGAAGCTTTCTTT. Protein: CASSLEGGNTEAFF.

By its share, this clone is medium-sized (0.01 to 0.1%). V is TRBV30 and J is TRBJ1-4; the D is unclear. The CDR3 length is 13 residues. The ends were cut back, 3 bases at V and 4 bases at J, with 9 bases in the middle. CDR1 is GTSNPN and CDR2 is SVGIG in the germline V gene (reference sequence). CDR3 protein: CAWRGSVNEKLFF. The CDR3 DNA sequence: TGTGCCTGGAGGGGATCAGTTAATGAAAAACTGTTTTTT.

This clone was seen a handful of times. The rearrangement uses TRBV25-1 and TRBJ2-7; D perhaps matches TRBD2 (7 bases). Germline-derived CDR1 and CDR2 are MGHDK and SYGVNS. V was shortened by 3 bases and J by 1 base, with 13 bases between the two germline ends. The CDR3 loop spans 15 amino acids. As DNA, the CDR3 is TGTGCCAGCAGTGATGGAGGGGGGGTATCCTACGAGCAGTACTTC. Translated, it gives CASSDGGGVSYEQYF.

The V and J genes are TRBV7-3 and TRBJ1-1, with 9 nucleotides matching TRBD1. Germline V CDR1 and CDR2: SGHTA, FQGTGA. The CDR3 has 13 amino acids. V dropped 5 bases and J dropped 8; count of bases not matched to a gene: 6. CDR3 bases: TGTGCCAGCAGCCCTGGACAGGGGCAGGAAGCTTTCTTT. Residues: CASSPGQGQEAFF.

The rearrangement joins TRBV28 to TRBJ1-5; D ambiguous. The V end was cut by 6 bases, the J end by 0 bases, with 12 bases between. The germline V gene encodes CDR1 MDHEN and CDR2 SYDVKM. This CDR3 is 15 amino acids long. For the CDR3, the DNA is TGTGCCAGCAGAACCCGGGGAAATAGCAATCAGCCCCAGCATTTT. It yields the protein CASRTRGNSNQPQHF.

Remarks on this clone: One end of the junction fails to match germline, which may point to a read error. This sequence joins TRBV30 and TRBJ2-1, with 8 bases that match TRBD2. Germline V gives CDR1 GTSNPN, CDR2 SVGIG (reference sequence). The CDR3 runs to 15 residues. The CDR3 loop reads CVWSVSLAAYNEQFF. DNA of the CDR3: TGTGTCTGGAGTGTGTCACTAGCGGCCTACAATGAGCAGTTCTTC. Full variable domain (remainder filled in from reference TRBV30 and TRBJ2-1): SQTIHQWPATLVQPVGSPLSLECTVEGTSNPNLYWYRQAAGRGLQLLFYSVGIGQISSEVPQNLSASRPQDRQFILSSKKLLLSDSGFYLCVWSVSLAAYNEQFFGPGTRLTVL.

The CDR3 region is CAIRIGTHANTGELFF. CDR3 nucleotides: TGTGCCATCAGAATTGGGACACACGCGAACACCGGGGAGCTGTTTTTT. The V gene is TRBV10-3, the J gene TRBJ2-2, with a weak D call TRBD1 (6 bases). This CDR3 spans 16 amino acids. The V and J ends lost 6 bases and 0 bases respectively, with 14 bases between them. Germline V gene lookup returns CDR1 ENHRY and CDR2 SYGVKD.

The sample holds one count of this clone. The chain joins TRBV19 to TRBJ1-3; D gene uncertain. Trimming shortened V by 4 bases and J by 8 bases, and 12 bases separated the two germline ends. The CDR3 is 13 amino acids. Per the germline V gene, CDR1 is LNHDA and CDR2 is SQIVND (reference sequence). This chain's CDR3 is CASSNRVLDTIYF. CDR3 in DNA: TGTGCCAGTAGTAACCGGGTGTTAGACACCATATATTTT.

The chain links TRBV29-1 to TRBJ2-7, with a weak D call TRBD2 (5 bases). CDR3 length: 14 amino acids. Trimming pared 3 bases from V and 0 bases from J, leaving 12 bases between. In germline, CDR1 is SQVTM, CDR2 ANQGSEA. The CDR3 reads CSVDGSTSSYEQYF. In nucleotides, the CDR3 is TGCAGCGTTGACGGCAGCACTAGCTCCTACGAGCAGTACTTC.

V gene TRBV9 combines with J gene TRBJ2-7; a weak D match, TRBD2 (6 bases). The V end lost 3 bases, the J end lost 5 bases, and 12 bases lay between the germline ends. Germline V gene sequence: CDR1 SGDLS, CDR2 YYNGEE. The length of the CDR3 is 13 residues. CDR3 amino acids: CASSASGLHEQYF. CDR3 in DNA: TGTGCCAGCAGCGCCTCGGGACTGCACGAGCAGTACTTC.

This sequence joins TRBV5-1 and TRBJ1-1; TRBD1 agrees at 10 bases. The CDR3 length is 15 residues. Germline V gene sequence: CDR1 SGHRS, CDR2 YFSETQ. J was trimmed by 4 bases and V by 0 bases; bases with no gene match: 3. As DNA, the CDR3 is TGCGCCAGCAGCTTGGATCGGGACAGGGGCACTGAAGCTTTCTTT. Translating gives CASSLDRDRGTEAFF. The full variable domain, rest sourced from reference TRBV5-1 and TRBJ1-1, is KAGVTQTPRYLIKTRGQQVTLSCSPISGHRSVSWYQQTPGQGLQFLFEYFSETQRNKGNFPGRFSGRQFSNSRSEMNVSTLELGDSALYLCASSLDRDRGTEAFFGQGTRLTVV.

The rearrangement uses TRBV5-6 and TRBJ1-4, with D uncertain. CDR3 length: 14 amino acids. Per the germline V gene, CDR1 is SGHDT and CDR2 is YYEEEE. Trimming cost V 3 bases and J 8 bases, with 14 bases left between them. CDR3 coding DNA: TGTGCCAGCAGCTCCGCTGCCTTCAGGGAAAAACTGTTTTTT. Encoded protein: CASSSAAFREKLFF. The full variable domain, with the rest looked up from reference TRBV5-6 and TRBJ1-4, is DAGVTQSPTHLIKTRGQQVTLRCSPKSGHDTVSWYQQALGQGPQFIFQYYEEEERQRGNFPDRFSGHQFPNYSSELNVNALLLGDSALYLCASSSAAFREKLFFGSGTQLSVL.

The rearrangement joins TRBV27 to TRBJ2-1, with a weak D call TRBD1 (6 bases). This CDR3 spans 15 amino acids. The V gene's germline CDR1 is MNHEY and CDR2 SMNVEV (reference sequence). Trimming took 5 bases from V and 4 from J, leaving 15 bases between them. The CDR3 reads CASSPWQGSYNEQFF. CDR3 sequence (DNA): TGTGCCAGCAGTCCTTGGCAGGGGTCATACAATGAGCAGTTCTTC.

The count of this clone is one. The chain joins TRBV19 to TRBJ2-7; 13 nucleotides match TRBD2. Germline V lookup: CDR1 LNHDA, CDR2 SQIVND (reference sequence). V was pared by 5 bases and J by 7 bases, with 8 bases of the junction left unmatched. The CDR3 sequence is 15 residues long. The chain's CDR3 is CASSGTSGMEWEQYF. The CDR3 region has the DNA TGTGCCAGTAGTGGGACTAGCGGGATGGAATGGGAGCAGTACTTC.

The CDR3 is CASSQERARDTQETQYF. CDR3 bases: TGTGCCAGCAGCCAAGAACGTGCTAGGGACACCCAAGAGACCCAGTACTTC. The rearrangement uses TRBV14 and TRBJ2-5; TRBD1 might be the D (6 bases). Germline CDR1 is SGHDN and CDR2 is FVKESK. There are 17 residues in the CDR3. The V gene lost 0 bases and the J gene lost 1 base, with 15 bases spanning the gap.

As DNA, the CDR3 is TGTGCCAGCAGTTTAGGGGAGCAGTACTTC. Protein sequence: CASSLGEQYF. The gene calls are TRBV28 and TRBJ2-7; D gene uncertain. Per germline, CDR1 MDHEN and CDR2 SYDVKM. Trimming stripped 2 bases from V and 7 bases from J, with 3 bases between. This CDR3 contains 10 residues.

The chain combines TRBV18 with TRBJ1-1; weak D call: TRBD1 (5 bases). CDR3 size: 14 residues. The ends were cut back, 1 base at V and 11 bases at J, with 17 bases in the middle. Germline lookup yields CDR1 KGHSH and CDR2 LQKENI. CDR3 in amino acids: CASSPLQGQGGAFF. CDR3 sequence (DNA): TGTGCCAGCTCACCACTTCAGGGTCAGGGCGGTGCTTTCTTT.

V is TRBV6-6 and J is TRBJ1-1; D gene uncertain. V was pared by 8 bases and J by 1 base, with 14 bases between. Per the germline V gene, CDR1 is MNHNY and CDR2 is SVGAGI (reference sequence). The CDR3 sequence is 14 residues long. As DNA, the CDR3 is TGTGCCAGCTTGCTACGCAGACAGAACACTGAAGCTTTCTTT. This encodes CASLLRRQNTEAFF.

The rearrangement uses TRBV7-2 and TRBJ2-7, with D uncertain. Trimming shortened V by 2 bases and J by 1 base, and 3 bases separated the two germline ends. Germline V gene lookup returns CDR1 SGHTA and CDR2 FQGNSA. This CDR3 contains 12 residues. CDR3 region: CASSLRSYEQYF. DNA of the CDR3: TGTGCCAGCAGCTTAAGGTCCTACGAGCAGTACTTC.

The rearrangement joins TRBV11-2 to TRBJ2-5, with D hard to call. V was cut by 5 bases and J by 1 base, with 11 bases left in between. The V gene's germline CDR1 is SGHAT and CDR2 FQNNGV. CDR3 size: 14 residues. The CDR3, as DNA: TGTGCCAGCAGCCTGATTAAGACCCAAGAGACCCAGTACTTC. Protein: CASSLIKTQETQYF.

The chain links TRBV7-9 to TRBJ2-1; unclear D gene. This CDR3 is 14 amino acids long. V lost 1 base and J 8 bases, leaving 12 bases between the germline ends. Germline V lookup: CDR1 SEHNR, CDR2 FQNEAQ (reference sequence). CDR3 residues: CASSLGPLTDEQFF. CDR3 nucleotides: TGTGCCAGCAGCTTAGGTCCGCTAACGGATGAGCAGTTCTTC.

The chain couples TRBV27 to TRBJ2-1, with TRBD2 as a possible D gene (5 bases). The CDR3 runs to 15 residues. V lost 6 bases, J lost 4 bases, and 16 bases lay in between. Germline values: CDR1 MNHEY, CDR2 SMNVEV (reference sequence). In nucleotides, the CDR3 is TGTGCCAGCAGCCCGGCTCCTAGCACATACAATGAGCAGTTCTTC. Its protein product is CASSPAPSTYNEQFF.

The sample holds one count of this clone. Other nucleotide sequences in the sample specify the same CDR3. The V and J genes are TRBV15 and TRBJ1-3; D gene unclear. CDR1 and CDR2 from the germline V gene are LNHNV and YYDKDF (reference sequence). Trimming took 0 bases from V and 2 from J, leaving 8 bases between them. CDR3 size: 15 residues. Here the CDR3 DNA reads TGTGCCACCAGCAGAGATCGTGATCCTGGAAACACCATATATTTT. Its translation: CATSRDRDPGNTIYF.

J is TRBJ1-1 and V is TRBV19, with D unclear. Looked up from germline, CDR1 is LNHDA and CDR2 is SQIVND (reference sequence). With 5 bases removed from V and 1 base from J, the gap between germline ends came to 11 bases. CDR3 length equals 14 residues. CDR3 sequence: CASSALDGNTEAFF. CDR3 nucleotide sequence: TGTGCCAGTAGTGCCTTAGACGGGAACACTGAAGCTTTCTTT.

This sequence joins TRBV7-2 and TRBJ2-7, with 13 nucleotides matching TRBD2. Losses at the gene ends were 5 bases for V and 4 bases for J; bases not matched to a gene: 8. This CDR3 is 16 amino acids long. Germline V gene lookup returns CDR1 SGHTA and CDR2 FQGNSA. The CDR3: CASSPQLAGGGYEQYF. The CDR3 DNA is TGTGCCAGCAGCCCACAACTAGCGGGAGGGGGGTACGAGCAGTACTTC.

The rearrangement links TRBV27 to TRBJ2-7; D call uncertain. The CDR3 consists of 12 residues. Germline V lookup: CDR1 MNHEY, CDR2 SMNVEV (reference sequence). V gave up 2 bases and J gave up 4 bases, with 6 bases separating them. The CDR3 reads CASSLDGYEQYF. The CDR3 DNA sequence: TGTGCCAGCAGTTTAGATGGGTACGAGCAGTACTTC.

On this clone: The sample contains more than one DNA sequence encoding this CDR3. The chain links TRBV28 to TRBJ2-6, with D perhaps being TRBD1 or TRBD2 (5 bases each). V gave up 8 bases and J gave up 2 bases, with 13 bases separating them. The CDR3 runs 15 residues. Germline V gene lookup returns CDR1 MDHEN and CDR2 SYDVKM. The CDR3 region has the DNA TGTGCCAGCTCCCTTGGGGGAACTGGGGCCAACGTCCTGACTTTC. As protein: CASSLGGTGANVLTF.